These 18 T cell receptor beta chains were sequenced from one sample in a study of regulatory T cells in long-lasting Graves disease. Time point specified: newly diagnosed GD, antithyroid drugs for less than 3 months. After RNA was extracted from PBMCs, the TCR library was made from it. Arm-PCR of CDR3 regions with iRepertoire HTBI primers generated TCR beta libraries. TCRdb ran MiXCR on the multiplex PCR reads and lists one entry per CDR3 protein. Among about 470,000 distinct CDR3 sequences listed, around 14% were seen once. These same records also appear under a second study, on T cells in Graves' hyperthyroidism and ophthalmopathy.

Sequenced material: peripheral blood mononuclear cells (PBMCs), taken at new diagnosis, from a patient treated with antithyroid drugs. These receptors all come from a woman in her 30s with Graves disease.

This clonotype appeared many times. The J gene is TRBJ1-1, the V gene TRBV2; the D is unclear. The germline V gene encodes CDR1 SNHLY and CDR2 FYNNEI. The CDR3 contains 13 residues. V dropped 4 bases and J dropped 1 base, with 7 bases sitting between them. The CDR3 DNA is TGTGCCAGCAGTGTTTCAAAGAACACTGAAGCTTTCTTT. It encodes CASSVSKNTEAFF.

J is TRBJ1-5 and V is TRBV11-3, with a possible D match to TRBD1 (6 bases). This CDR3 contains 13 residues. From germline, CDR1 is SGHNT and CDR2 YENEEA. Between the trimmed V and J ends, which lost 5 bases and 7 bases, there was a span of 12 bases. The CDR3, as DNA: TGTGCCAGCAGCCGGGCGGGGACACAGCCCCAGCATTTT. Amino acids: CASSRAGTQPQHF.

This clonotype came up many times. The chain links TRBV4-1 to TRBJ2-7; no reliable D call. V was clipped by 4 bases and J by 4 bases, with 11 bases between them. CDR1 and CDR2 from the germline V gene are MGHRA and YSYEKL. The CDR3 consists of 13 residues. In nucleotides, the CDR3 is TGCGCCAGCAGCCCCCCAGTTGGTTACGAGCAGTACTTC. As protein: CASSPPVGYEQYF.

This clonotype was counted ten times or more. The chain joins TRBV5-1 to TRBJ2-7, with no clear D. The CDR3 is 13 residues long. V was clipped by 7 bases and J by 2 bases, with 13 bases between them. The germline gives CDR1 SGHRS, CDR2 YFSETQ. CDR3 sequence (DNA): TGCGCCAGCCATAGGCAGGATACCTACGAGCAGTACTTC. It encodes CASHRQDTYEQYF.

This chain joins TRBV20-1 and TRBJ1-5; weak D call: TRBD1 (6 bases). With 5 bases removed from V and 4 bases from J, the gap between germline ends came to 15 bases. CDR3 length equals 14 residues. The V gene's germline CDR1 is DFQATT and CDR2 SNEGSKA (reference sequence). The CDR3 sequence is CSAYPDSTNQPQHF. As DNA, the CDR3 is TGCAGTGCTTACCCGGACAGCACAAATCAGCCCCAGCATTTT.

This clonotype was counted at least ten times. The genes are TRBV6-1 and TRBJ1-1, with D unclear. Trimming cost V 7 bases and J 1 base, with 13 bases left between them. Germline CDR1 is MNHNS and CDR2 is SASEGT. The CDR3 runs to 14 residues. The DNA of the CDR3 is TGTGCCAGCATCCCGGGTGAGGCGAACACTGAAGCTTTCTTT. It specifies CASIPGEANTEAFF.

This clonotype was recorded at least ten times. The J gene is TRBJ2-7, the V gene TRBV6-2 or TRBV6-3; the match to TRBD1 covers 10 bases. CDR1 and CDR2 from the germline V gene are MNHEY and SVGEGT. V was pared by 2 bases and J by 2 bases, with 0 bases of the junction left unmatched. The CDR3 is 14 residues long. CDR3 DNA sequence: TGTGCCAGCAGTTACGGACAGGGGGCCTACGAGCAGTACTTC. Its translation is CASSYGQGAYEQYF.

V gene TRBV20-1 combines with J gene TRBJ2-1, with TRBD2 matching over 11 bases. Germline CDR1 and CDR2: DFQATT and SNEGSKA (reference sequence). The CDR3 runs 16 residues. The CDR3 reads CSAGRGLADAYNEQFF. The CDR3 DNA follows: TGCAGCGCCGGTAGGGGACTAGCGGACGCCTACAATGAGCAGTTCTTC.

This clonotype was observed a few times. A much larger clone sits a single nucleotide away, making a read error possible. The V gene is TRBV7-6, the J gene TRBJ2-3, with 7 bases lining up with TRBD2. Per the germline V gene, CDR1 is SGHVS and CDR2 is FNYEAQ. CDR3 length: 15 amino acids. CDR3 in DNA: TGTGCCAGCAGCCCCCCGGCGGGAGCATGGGATACGCAGTGTTTT. Its protein product is CASSPPAGAWDTQCF.

This clonotype showed up many times. V and J are TRBV28 and TRBJ2-1; 8 bases agree with TRBD2. CDR1 and CDR2 from the germline V gene are MDHEN and SYDVKM. CDR3 length equals 15 residues. V lost 6 bases and J lost 7; bases outside the gene matches: 11. CDR3: CASRRGGGNWNEQFF. CDR3 nucleotide sequence: TGTGCCAGCAGACGGGGGGGGGGGAATTGGAATGAGCAGTTCTTC.

At least ten counts were recorded for this clonotype. V and J are TRBV11-2 and TRBJ2-5; 11 bases are shared with TRBD2. Germline CDR1 SGHAT, CDR2 FQNNGV. This CDR3 spans 16 amino acids. V lost 5 bases, J lost 5 bases, and 10 bases stayed unmatched. CDR3 coding DNA: TGTGCCAGCAGCCTGAGCACTAGCGGGAGTGGGGAGACCCAGTACTTC. It specifies CASSLSTSGSGETQYF.

The chain has TRBV6-5 and TRBJ1-1; perhaps TRBD1 as D (5 bases). Germline CDR1 reads MNHEY; CDR2 reads SVGAGI. The CDR3 has 15 residues. V lost 2 bases and J 4 bases, leaving 14 bases between the germline ends. CDR3 sequence (DNA): TGTGCCAGCAGTTACCGACAGACCGATGGCACTGAAGCTTTCTTT. Its translation is CASSYRQTDGTEAFF.

This clonotype was found many times. J is TRBJ2-7 and V is TRBV6-1; possible D gene TRBD1, 8 bases. Trimming shortened V by 7 bases and J by 3 bases, and 22 bases separated the two germline ends. Looked up from germline, CDR1 is MNHNS and CDR2 is SASEGT. The CDR3 runs to 16 residues. The CDR3 DNA is TGTGCCAGCACCCGCCGGACAGGGCGGGAGAGCTACGAGCAGTACTTC. Translated, it gives CASTRRTGRESYEQYF.

This chain's CDR3 is CATSRGSLEEKLFF. In nucleotides, the CDR3 is TGTGCCACCAGCAGAGGAAGTCTGGAAGAAAAACTGTTTTTT. The chain combines TRBV15 with TRBJ1-4; D is unresolved. V shed 1 base and J shed 8 bases, with 11 bases lying between them. In germline, CDR1 is LNHNV, CDR2 YYDKDF (reference sequence). This CDR3 is 14 amino acids long.

This clonotype has at least ten counts. The V and J genes are TRBV29-1 and TRBJ2-1, with TRBD2 as a possible D gene (5 bases). Trimming cost V 3 bases and J 0 bases, with 12 bases left between them. From germline, CDR1 is SQVTM and CDR2 ANQGSEA. The CDR3 totals 15 residues. This CDR3 reads CSVDGRLSSYNEQFF. CDR3 in DNA: TGCAGCGTTGACGGCAGACTAAGCTCCTACAATGAGCAGTTCTTC.

Comment on this clonotype: This may be a read error: a much more frequent sequence differs by one nucleotide. This sequence joins TRBV14 and TRBJ2-1; TRBD2 matches 10 bases. Germline loops: CDR1 SGHDN, CDR2 FVKESK. The V gene end was trimmed by 7 bases and the J gene end by 4 bases; junction bases not matched to a gene: 4. The CDR3 runs to 14 residues. CDR3 DNA: TGTGCCAGCACTCCGGGACTAGCGTACAATGAGCAGTTCTTC. This gives the protein CASTPGLAYNEQFF.

This clonotype was seen at least ten times. This rearrangement joins TRBV24-1 to TRBJ1-1; a weak D match, TRBD1 (5 bases). CDR1 and CDR2 from the germline V gene are KGHDR and SFDVKD. The V and J ends lost 6 bases and 7 bases respectively, with 14 bases between them. This CDR3 contains 13 residues. The CDR3 protein is CATSRGGESEAFF. The CDR3 nucleotides are TGTGCCACCAGTCGGGGGGGAGAGAGTGAAGCTTTCTTT.

J is TRBJ1-2 and V is TRBV11-3; 7 bases are a match to TRBD1. Germline loops: CDR1 SGHNT, CDR2 YENEEA. The trim removed 5 bases at V and 0 bases at J, leaving 9 bases unmatched. The CDR3 sequence is 16 residues long. The CDR3 protein is CASSGGTATTNYGYTF. For the CDR3, the DNA is TGTGCCAGCAGCGGCGGGACAGCCACGACTAACTATGGCTACACCTTC.